The sequence of this TCR beta chain was determined in a study of cytomegalovirus exposure and HLA in healthy donors. For the study at large: Within the Caucasian-associated ancestry cluster were roughly 82% of the approximately 400 genotyped donors. Study results and limitations: As a later analysis showed, a missense DCLRE1C variant was linked to trimming of TCR beta V- and J-genes.

The V gene lost 4 bases and the J gene lost 6 bases, with 13 bases spanning the gap. Germline-derived CDR1 and CDR2 are MDHEN and SYDVKM. The CDR3 contains 14 residues. The PCR was carried out with 60 Vbeta primers and 13 Jbeta primers. Generated by immunoSEQ multiplex PCR, the TCRdb table keeps only in-frame clones and is missing some. The data contain roughly 100,000 clones, around 80% of them singletons. In its sample, this clone was seen a few times. Its specificity is not known. The rearrangement links TRBV28 to TRBJ1-5; a possible D gene is TRBD1 (5 bases). The sequenced sample consisted of PBMCs. The receptor was isolated from a woman between 18 and 30 years old in good health and CMV-seropositive. DNA of the CDR3: TGTGCCAGCAGTTCCGCCCTAGGGGTTCAGCCCCAGCATTTT. Translation: CASSSALGVQPQHF.